This T cell receptor beta chain was sequenced during a study of T cell responses to AZD1222 COVID-19 vaccine. Trimming removed 0 bases from V and 5 bases from J, with 11 bases in between. The V gene's germline CDR1 is MGHRA and CDR2 YSYEKL. This CDR3 spans 14 amino acids. Measured with immunoSEQ multiplex PCR; TCRdb has only the in-frame clones, and not every one. The data show 75,000 to 100,000 clones, around 87% seen once. This clonotype originated in an adult in good health. This chain joins TRBV4-1 and TRBJ2-7; tentative D call: TRBD1 (6 bases). The input for sequencing was peripheral blood, taken on day 0 of AZD1222 vaccination. CDR3 amino acids: CASSQEYRANEQYF. The CDR3 DNA reads as TGCGCCAGCAGCCAAGAATACAGGGCCAACGAGCAGTACTTC.